The 14 T cell receptor beta chains below were found in one sample sequenced in a study of somatic mutations in cytotoxic T cells in rheumatoid arthritis. TCRdb's copy holds only in-frame clones and misses some; the assay was immunoSEQ multiplex PCR. The top ten hold roughly 29% of the sample, which has around 15,000 clones, roughly 82% seen once. Material for sequencing was CD8+ T cells sorted from blood. The receptors were gathered from an adult with rheumatoid arthritis.

The chain links TRBV2 to TRBJ1-3; D unresolved. Germline CDR1 SNHLY, CDR2 FYNNEI. The CDR3 sequence is 16 residues long. V was shortened by 1 base and J by 4 bases, with 14 bases between the two germline ends. Here the CDR3 reads CASSEGTGGSGNTIYF. In DNA, the CDR3 is TGTGCCAGCAGTGAAGGGACTGGTGGGAGCGGAAACACCATATATTTT.

CDR3 bases: TGTGCCAGCAGCCAAGCTGGGGAGCTGTTTTTT. It is translated as CASSQAGELFF. The rearrangement uses TRBV14 and TRBJ2-2; D unclear. CDR3 length: 11 residues. Germline loops: CDR1 SGHDN, CDR2 FVKESK. V was clipped by 1 base and J by 8 bases, with 2 bases between them.

This clone was recorded only once. The rearrangement uses TRBV5-1 and TRBJ2-7; TRBD1 is a possible D gene (7 bases). This CDR3 has 14 residues. Germline CDR1 SGHRS, CDR2 YFSETQ. V lost 4 bases to trimming and J lost 6 bases, with 17 bases between them. The CDR3: CASSPGGGLGEQYF. The CDR3 DNA is TGCGCCAGCAGCCCAGGGGGAGGTTTGGGCGAGCAGTACTTC.

The V and J genes are TRBV2 and TRBJ1-4; D remains unclear. V dropped 3 bases and J dropped 6 bases, with 14 bases sitting between them. The CDR3 length is 15 residues. CDR1 is SNHLY, CDR2 FYNNEI, per germline. The CDR3 sequence: CASSDKRNSDEKLFF. CDR3 nucleotide sequence: TGTGCCAGCAGTGATAAAAGGAACAGTGATGAAAAACTGTTTTTT.

The rearrangement uses TRBV27 and TRBJ2-1; 7 nucleotides match TRBD2. Germline V lookup: CDR1 MNHEY, CDR2 SMNVEV (reference sequence). CDR3 length: 14 amino acids. The trim removed 7 bases at V and 7 bases at J, leaving 10 bases unmatched. The CDR3 DNA reads TGTGCCAGCACCAACGGGAGGAAGAGGAATGAGCAGTTCTTC. Translating gives CASTNGRKRNEQFF.

The DNA for the CDR3 is TGTGCCAGCTCACGACAGGGGGCTACGAGTTCACCCCTCCACTTT. This encodes CASSRQGATSSPLHF. The rearrangement joins TRBV18 to TRBJ1-6; TRBD1 matches at 10 bases. The V gene end was trimmed by 4 bases and the J gene end by 9 bases; junction bases not matched to a gene: 6. CDR3 length: 15 amino acids. In germline, CDR1 is KGHSH, CDR2 LQKENI.

The V gene is TRBV6-5, the J gene TRBJ2-7, with 14 bases identical to TRBD2. Looked up from germline, CDR1 is MNHEY and CDR2 is SVGAGI. The ends lost 6 bases at V and 4 bases at J; junction bases unmatched: 5. CDR3 size: 15 residues. Written as DNA, the CDR3 is TGTGCCAGCAGACAAGGACTAGCGGGGGGTTACGAGCAGTACTTC. It encodes CASRQGLAGGYEQYF.

The genes are TRBV27 and TRBJ2-3, with no clear D. This CDR3 has 13 residues. Trimming took off 0 bases at V and 4 bases at J, with 5 bases between the two ends. Germline values: CDR1 MNHEY, CDR2 SMNVEV (reference sequence). CDR3 DNA sequence: TGTGCCAGCAGTTTATCGCGAGCAGATACGCAGTATTTT. Protein: CASSLSRADTQYF.

The chain has TRBV14 and TRBJ2-1; 7 bases match TRBD2. This CDR3 has 22 residues. V lost 4 bases, J lost 4 bases, and 28 bases stayed unmatched. In germline, CDR1 is SGHDN, CDR2 FVKESK. DNA for the CDR3: TGTGCCAGCAGCCTATATGGTAAAGTAGCGGGCGCCTCATCCTTTCTTTACAATGAGCAGTTCTTC. Translated, it gives CASSLYGKVAGASSFLYNEQFF.

The genes are TRBV6-1 and TRBJ1-4, with D maybe TRBD1 (5 bases). The length of the CDR3 is 15 residues. Germline V gene lookup returns CDR1 MNHNS and CDR2 SASEGT. The germline V and J ends were trimmed by 3 bases and 5 bases, with 13 bases remaining between them. CDR3 protein: CASSEWQGTNEKLFF. The CDR3, as DNA: TGTGCCAGCAGTGAGTGGCAGGGAACAAATGAAAAACTGTTTTTT.

In this sample, this clone turned up a few times. The V and J genes are TRBV7-9 and TRBJ2-7, with D hard to call. The V gene's germline CDR1 is SEHNR and CDR2 FQNEAQ (reference sequence). This CDR3 is built from 16 residues. The ends were cut back, 5 bases at V and 4 bases at J, with 21 bases in the middle. In nucleotides, the CDR3 is TGTGCCAGCAGCCCTCCCGGGCCCCATGCCGTATACGAGCAGTACTTC. Translation gives CASSPPGPHAVYEQYF.

CDR3 amino acids: CASSQTGLLPYEQYF. The CDR3 DNA reads TGTGCCAGCAGCCAGACAGGGCTTTTGCCCTACGAGCAGTACTTC. The V and J genes are TRBV7-9 and TRBJ2-7; 7 bases are a match to TRBD1. The CDR3 runs 15 residues. V shed 5 bases, J shed 2 bases, and the junction held 9 bases outside the gene matches. Germline CDR1 is SEHNR and CDR2 is FQNEAQ (reference sequence). Drawing the rest from reference TRBV7-9 and TRBJ2-7, the complete variable domain is DTGVSQNPRHKITKRGQNVTFRCDPISEHNRLYWYRQTLGQGPEFLTYFQNEAQLEKSRLLSDRFSAERPKGSFSTLEIQRTEQGDSAMYLCASSQTGLLPYEQYFGPGTRLTVT.

About this clone: A single base is all that separates this from a far larger clone, so a read error is likely. The chain combines TRBV4-1 with TRBJ2-7; TRBD1 matches at 9 bases. Germline CDR1 MGHRA, CDR2 YSYEKL. Trimming at V came to 4 bases and at J to 6 bases, leaving 1 base not matched to a gene. The CDR3 contains 12 residues. The CDR3 sequence: CASSRDRVEQYF. The DNA for the CDR3 is TGCGCCAGCAGCCGGGACAGGGTCGAGCAGTACTTC.

The chain combines TRBV7-6 with TRBJ2-7; maybe TRBD1 (6 bases). Trimming pared 5 bases from V and 0 bases from J, leaving 11 bases between. CDR3 size: 14 residues. Germline V gene sequence: CDR1 SGHVS, CDR2 FNYEAQ. DNA of the CDR3: TGTGCCAGCAGCCAGGGGCAGAGCTCCTACGAGCAGTACTTC. The encoded protein is CASSQGQSSYEQYF.